This T cell receptor beta chain was recorded in a study of cytomegalovirus exposure and HLA in healthy donors. The study, taken as a whole, reports: When the data were analyzed later, several of the most significant clusters appeared to be linked to common viral pathogens. The CMV antigen specificity of a few CMV-associated chains was confirmed through in vitro analysis. Follow-up analysis found HLA locus-dependent TCR association rates, highest for DRB1 and lowest for HLA-C.

PCR primers comprised 60 Vbeta and 13 Jbeta primers. Measured with immunoSEQ multiplex PCR; TCRdb has only the in-frame clones, and not every one. The top ten clones hold 3% to 3.5% of a sample with about 160,000 clones, 75% to 80% of them seen once. This clone has just a few counts. Its antigen is not known. The receptor's source is a woman aged 40 to 50 in good health and CMV-seronegative. Source material: PBMCs.

In DNA, the CDR3 is TGTGCCAGTAGTCTTCGGTTGAACACTGAAGCTTTCTTT. Its protein product is CASSLRLNTEAFF. The chain recombines TRBV19 with TRBJ1-1; D call uncertain. CDR1 LNHDA and CDR2 SQIVND come from the germline V gene (reference sequence). This CDR3 contains 13 residues. V lost 5 bases and J 0 bases, leaving 7 bases between the germline ends.